These 6 T cell receptor beta chains share one sample of origin, sequenced in a study of blood T cell repertoires in COVID-19. Generated by immunoSEQ multiplex PCR, the TCRdb table keeps only in-frame clones and is missing some. This sample has 110,000 to 150,000 clones, with roughly 78% found just once. Sequenced material: peripheral blood. The receptor source for this set is a man aged 55 to 70 with acute or convalescent COVID-19.

The chain carries TRBV30 and TRBJ1-5, with 7 nucleotides matching TRBD1. With 0 bases clipped from V and 7 bases from J, the junction kept 6 bases outside the gene matches. The CDR3 spans 14 residues. Germline loops: CDR1 GTSNPN, CDR2 SVGIG (reference sequence). The CDR3 reads CAWSVTQGFQPQHF. CDR3 DNA: TGTGCCTGGAGTGTCACACAGGGGTTCCAGCCCCAGCATTTT.

The chain joins TRBV6-5 to TRBJ1-1, with D unresolved. V was cut by 6 bases and J by 8 bases, with 10 bases left in between. The CDR3 has 11 amino acids. Germline V gene lookup returns CDR1 MNHEY and CDR2 SVGAGI. This chain's CDR3 is CASRRQEEAFF. The CDR3, as DNA: TGTGCCAGCAGGAGGCAAGAGGAAGCTTTCTTT.

Points on this clone: A junction boundary mismatches the germline segment, possibly from a read error. The chain employs TRBV11-2 and TRBJ2-1; D is undetermined. CDR1 is SGHAT, CDR2 FQNNGV, per germline. This CDR3 contains 12 residues. The CDR3 loop is CASSQQYSEQFF. CDR3 nucleotides: TGTGCCAGCAGCCAACAGTACAGTGAGCAGTTCTTC.

The chain uses TRBV11-2 and TRBJ2-1, with a possible D match to TRBD2 (5 bases). With 6 bases removed from V and 9 bases from J, the gap between germline ends came to 12 bases. Germline CDR1 SGHAT, CDR2 FQNNGV. The CDR3 is 12 amino acids. CDR3 sequence reads: CASSPLASEQFF. In nucleotides, the CDR3 is TGTGCCAGCAGTCCGCTAGCTTCTGAGCAGTTCTTC.

This clone was detected once. This sequence joins TRBV28 and TRBJ2-4; a possible D gene is TRBD1 (6 bases). CDR1 and CDR2 (germline): MDHEN, SYDVKM. V was cut by 6 bases and J by 0 bases, with 15 bases left in between. The CDR3 sequence is 16 residues long. The CDR3 spells CASSPSGQLAKNIQYF. DNA of the CDR3: TGTGCCAGCAGCCCCTCGGGACAACTAGCCAAAAACATTCAGTACTTC.

V usage is TRBV28 and J usage is TRBJ1-2; a possible D gene is TRBD1 (5 bases). The CDR3 is made up of 14 amino acids. The germline V and J ends were trimmed by 6 bases and 7 bases, with 18 bases remaining between them. In germline, CDR1 is MDHEN, CDR2 SYDVKM. The CDR3 DNA reads TGTGCCAGCAGGGACATAGGGGCTTTAAGTGGCTACACCTTC. The encoded protein is CASRDIGALSGYTF.